This T cell receptor beta chain is drawn from a study of shared clonotypes between healthy human individuals. This CDR3 comprises 11 residues. V lost 8 bases and J lost 7, with 9 bases in between. The V gene's germline CDR1 is MDHEN and CDR2 SYDVKM. Sequencing used immunoSEQ multiplex PCR; TCRdb keeps in-frame clones, though not all of them. The table lists some 2 million clones, roughly 96% of them singletons. The TCR originated in a young man in good health. The J gene is TRBJ2-1, the V gene TRBV28; tentatively, D is TRBD2 (5 bases). Sequencing was done on a sample of naive CD4+ T cells sorted from blood. Subset indicated: CD45RA+ positively selected. In DNA, the CDR3 is TGTGCCAGCTTCGGAGGAAATGAGCAGTTCTTC. This translates into CASFGGNEQFF.